This TCR beta chain originates from a study of T cells after yellow fever vaccination. The study, taken as a whole, reports: Most clones from primary vaccination were detected again post-booster (around 95% CD4, 88% CD8). When the response was secondary, it was weaker but reached its peak faster, day 5 versus 15.

The germline V and J ends were trimmed by 4 bases and 1 base, with 14 bases remaining between them. The CDR3 loop spans 16 amino acids. Germline CDR1 reads LNHNV; CDR2 reads YYDKDF (reference sequence). A note on this clonotype: The antigen is not known.

Template switching with 5'RACE generated the TCR cDNA and added a universal primer site and UMIs. TCRdb reprocessed the 5' RACE reads with MiXCR, giving one entry per CDR3 protein. The sample yields fewer than 650,000 distinct CDR3 sequences, 21% seen once. The chain joins TRBV15 to TRBJ2-1, with D possibly being TRBD1 (5 bases). The TCR originated in a man aged 18 to 30 who received the YFV17D yellow fever vaccine. The starting material was PBMCs, obtained roughly 20 days after the first yellow fever vaccination. In nucleotides, the CDR3 is TGTGCCACCAGCAAGGGGAATGGCCTATCCTACAATGAGCAGTTCTTC. Its protein product is CATSKGNGLSYNEQFF.